This T cell receptor (beta chain) emerged from a study of T cell responses to AZD1222 COVID-19 vaccine. Study summary: Second-dose intervals of approximately 4 or approximately 12 weeks were pooled. Broader study findings: Rises in breadth and depth of Spike-specific TCRs came after two AZD1222 doses. Donors, mostly white British, included more females; clonal diversity was possibly underestimated.

There are 14 residues in the CDR3. Trimming removed 3 bases from V and 13 bases from J, with 20 bases in between. The germline gives CDR1 MNHNS, CDR2 SASEGT. With regard to this clone: Its antigen is not known.

Assay: immunoSEQ multiplex PCR; the TCRdb copy retains only in-frame clones and omits some. The profile shows roughly 76,000 clones, about 88% of them singletons. Sample: peripheral blood, taken on day 0 of AZD1222 vaccination. The chain employs TRBV6-1 and TRBJ2-3; a possible D gene is TRBD1 (7 bases). The TCR was taken from an adult in good health. The CDR3 sequence: CASSDPRRGLEEYF. CDR3 nucleotides: TGTGCCAGCAGTGACCCCCGGAGGGGGCTGGAAGAGTATTTT.